A selection of T cell receptor beta chains follows, all from one sample in a study of blood T cell repertoires in COVID-19. Repertoires were generated with immunoSEQ multiplex PCR, while TCRdb's copy carries only in-frame clones and drops some. The sample lists about 300,000 clones; just over 85% were seen once. Specimen: PBMCs or T cells enriched from blood (not recorded which). Receptor source: a man aged 25-45 years who had recovered from COVID-19. Each CDR3 is given with its conserved first and last residue. The D gene is left open where the match is weak. For some rows the clone size is stated as once, few or many, or as a class when expanded; others skip it.

abundance	v_gene	d_gene	j_gene	CDR3aa	CDR3nt
-	TRBV2	-	TRBJ1-2	CASTQTEGYGYTF	TGTGCCAGCACTCAGACGGAGGGCTATGGCTACACCTTC
few	TRBV30	-	TRBJ1-2	CAWLPSNYGYTF	TGTGCCTGGCTCCCCTCTAACTATGGCTACACCTTC
-	TRBV10-3	-	TRBJ2-5	CAIAAGETQYF	TGTGCCATCGCGGCGGGAGAGACCCAGTACTTC
-	TRBV20-1	TRBD2	TRBJ2-3	CSARLAETQYF	TGCAGTGCTCGACTAGCGGAGACGCAGTATTTT
-	TRBV18	TRBD1	TRBJ1-4	CASTSGTGVKLFF	TGTGCCAGCACCTCGGGAACAGGGGTGAAACTGTTTTTT
-	TRBV12-3/TRBV12-4	-	TRBJ1-1	CASSQGRGAFF	TGTGCCAGCAGTCAGGGCCGTGGAGCTTTCTTT
-	TRBV2	-	TRBJ1-5	CASSEGPGYSNQPQHF	TGTGCCAGCAGTGAAGGTCCAGGCTATAGCAATCAGCCCCAGCATTTT
-	TRBV11-1	-	TRBJ1-1	CASTPPARGRNTEAFF	TGTGCCAGCACCCCCCCGGCCAGGGGCAGGAACACTGAAGCTTTCTTT
few	TRBV11-3	-	TRBJ1-4	CASSLAVGGATNEKLFF	TGTGCCAGCAGCTTAGCGGTTGGGGGGGCAACTAATGAAAAACTGTTTTTT
-	TRBV7-8	-	TRBJ2-3	CASSVGVGRDTQYF	TGTGCCAGCAGCGTGGGAGTAGGCCGGGATACGCAGTATTTT
-	TRBV11-2	TRBD2	TRBJ2-3	CASSLGLAGVADTQYF	TGTGCCAGCAGCTTAGGCCTAGCGGGGGTAGCAGATACGCAGTATTTT
-	TRBV11-3	-	TRBJ2-1	CASRPGAYNEQFF	TGTGCCAGCAGGCCAGGGGCGTACAATGAGCAGTTCTTC
-	TRBV15	TRBD2	TRBJ2-4	CATSAIPGTSGSEFDIQYF	TGTGCCACCAGCGCAATTCCCGGGACTAGCGGGAGTGAGTTCGACATTCAGTACTTC
-	TRBV21-1	-	TRBJ2-7	CASRPLGKPVNEQYF	TGTGCCAGCAGACCCCTGGGCAAGCCCGTTAACGAGCAGTACTTC
-	TRBV5-5	-	TRBJ1-4	CASSFIQDHEKLFF	TGTGCCAGCAGCTTTATACAGGACCATGAAAAACTGTTTTTT
-	TRBV19	TRBD2	TRBJ2-2	CATRLAATNTGELFF	TGTGCCACTAGACTAGCCGCTACGAACACCGGGGAGCTGTTTTTT
-	TRBV3-1/TRBV3-2	-	TRBJ2-4	CASSRGTSKNIQYF	TGTGCCAGCAGTAGAGGTACCTCCAAAAACATTCAGTACTTC
-	TRBV19	TRBD1	TRBJ1-5	CASRDRGLNSNQPQHF	TGTGCCAGTAGGGACAGGGGGCTTAATAGCAATCAGCCCCAGCATTTT
-	TRBV28	-	TRBJ2-3	CASSLRGARADTQYF	TGTGCCAGCAGTTTACGGGGGGCCCGGGCAGATACGCAGTATTTT
once	TRBV6-5	TRBD2	TRBJ2-3	CASRKSGGQDTQYF	TGTGCCAGCAGGAAAAGCGGGGGACAAGATACGCAGTATTTT
-	TRBV9	-	TRBJ1-1	CASSNTWNTEAFF	TGTGCCAGCAGTAATACATGGAACACTGAAGCTTTCTTT
-	TRBV11-2	-	TRBJ1-5	CASSLVGGGRGNQPQHF	TGTGCCAGCAGCTTAGTGGGTGGGGGCAGGGGCAATCAGCCCCAGCATTTT
-	TRBV11-2	TRBD1	TRBJ1-4	CASNTPYKGQGGEKLFF	TGTGCCAGCAACACCCCCTATAAGGGACAGGGTGGTGAAAAACTGTTTTTT
-	TRBV3-1/TRBV3-2	TRBD1	TRBJ2-7	CASSSHRGTYEQYF	TGTGCCAGCAGCTCCCACAGGGGTACCTACGAGCAGTACTTC
once	TRBV7-6	-	TRBJ2-1	CASSLEVEGDEQFF	TGTGCCAGCAGCTTAGAGGTGGAAGGGGATGAGCAGTTCTTC
-	TRBV6-5	-	TRBJ1-1	CASSPPQGGEAFF	TGTGCCAGCAGTCCACCTCAGGGTGGAGAAGCTTTCTTT
-	TRBV6-5	TRBD1	TRBJ1-6	CASSQNRQGDSPLHF	TGTGCCAGCTCCCAGAACCGGCAGGGGGATTCACCCCTCCACTTT
once	TRBV7-6	-	TRBJ1-5	CASRAGSNQPQHF	TGTGCCAGCAGGGCAGGGAGCAATCAGCCCCAGCATTTT
-	TRBV9	TRBD1	TRBJ1-3	CASSAGTGGNTIYF	TGTGCCAGCAGCGCCGGGACAGGGGGAAACACCATATATTTT
-	TRBV5-5	-	TRBJ1-1	CASSLGANTEAFF	TGTGCCAGCAGCTTGGGAGCGAACACTGAAGCTTTCTTT
-	TRBV19	-	TRBJ1-4	CASSTNPGYNEKLFF	TGTGCCAGTAGCACAAACCCGGGATATAATGAAAAACTGTTTTTT
-	TRBV24-1	TRBD2	TRBJ2-1	CATSGGSSGDNEQFF	TGTGCCACCAGTGGAGGGTCTAGCGGGGACAATGAGCAGTTCTTC